This TCR beta chain was identified during a study of T cells in Graves' hyperthyroidism and ophthalmopathy. Study overall: Peripheral blood samples were taken at initial diagnosis, prior to any treatment.

RNA transcripts yielded amplified TCR beta CDR3 regions. First-round RT-PCR of the TCR CDR3 relied on the HTBI primer set. TCRdb reprocessed the multiplex PCR reads via MiXCR and lists one record per CDR3 protein. This sample has some 250,000 distinct CDR3 sequences, with approximately 16% found just once. This clonotype was seen many times. Germline values: CDR1 MNHEY, CDR2 SVGEGT. Trimming removed 0 bases at V and 6 bases at J, with 31 bases between. There are 21 residues in the CDR3. This clonotype was sampled from a woman aged 45 to 65 with Graves' hyperthyroidism that later progressed to Graves' ophthalmopathy. The chain recombines TRBV6-2 or TRBV6-3 with TRBJ2-3, with D possibly TRBD2 on 5 matching bases. Specimen: blood. CDR3 DNA sequence: TGTGCCAGCAGTTACTCGATTCTACAAAGGGAGCTGGGAAGTATGAGCGATACGCAGTATTTT. Its protein product is CASSYSILQRELGSMSDTQYF.